Presented here are 16 T cell receptor beta chains from one specimen sequenced in a study of early T cells in non-severe SARS-CoV-2 infection. From the 5' RACE reads, TCRdb called clonotypes with MiXCR, one entry per CDR3 protein. The repertoire includes roughly 110,000 distinct CDR3 sequences, roughly 11% of them detected once, and roughly 7.1% sits in the top ten. The sequenced material came from whole blood. The receptors shown here come from an adult who was a healthcare worker with PCR-confirmed SARS-CoV-2 infection or an uninfected control (not recorded which).

Of note for this clonotype: At one end, the junction sequence differs from germline, possibly due to a read error. The chain uses TRBV3-1 and TRBJ2-1; 9 bases map to TRBD2. Germline V gene lookup returns CDR1 LGHDT and CDR2 YNNKEL (reference sequence). This CDR3 is 15 amino acids long. The CDR3 sequence is CASSHSGGSCNEQFF. CDR3 DNA sequence: TGTGCCAGCAGCCATAGCGGGGGCTCCTGCAATGAGCAGTTCTTC.

On this clonotype: A read error may be the cause here, since a much bigger clone is one base away. V is TRBV29-1 and J is TRBJ2-5; 11 bases agree with TRBD2. Germline V gene sequence: CDR1 SQVTM, CDR2 ANQGSEA. CDR3 length: 14 residues. The CDR3 region has the DNA TGCAGCGTTGATGGTAGCGGGGGGGAAGAGACCCGGTACTTC. Translating gives CSVDGSGGEETRYF.

The chain employs TRBV6-6 and TRBJ1-3; D is perhaps TRBD1 (5 bases). Between the trimmed V and J ends, which lost 6 bases and 9 bases, there was a span of 12 bases. The CDR3 extends over 12 amino acids. From germline, CDR1 is MNHNY and CDR2 SVGAGI (reference sequence). The CDR3 loop is CASSGARGTIYF. CDR3 DNA: TGTGCCAGCAGCGGTGCGAGGGGCACCATATATTTT.

This clonotype was counted at least ten times. This sequence joins TRBV7-6 and TRBJ2-5; TRBD1 agrees at 8 bases. The junction had 2 bases not matched to a gene; V was cut back by 3 bases and J by 5 bases. The germline gives CDR1 SGHVS, CDR2 FNYEAQ. The CDR3 totals 13 residues. This CDR3 is CASSLTGEETQYF. In DNA form, the CDR3 reads TGTGCCAGCAGCTTGACAGGGGAGGAGACCCAGTACTTC. Full variable domain (missing parts from reference TRBV7-6 and TRBJ2-5): GAGVSQSPRYKVTKRGQDVALRCDPISGHVSLYWYRQALGQGPEFLTYFNYEAQQDKSGLPNDRFSAERPEGSISTLTIQRTEQRDSAMYRCASSLTGEETQYFGPGTRLLVL.

This clonotype was detected only a few times. The chain combines TRBV29-1 with TRBJ2-3; D might be TRBD1 (6 bases). CDR3 length equals 13 residues. Trimming took off 5 bases at V and 5 bases at J, with 14 bases between the two ends. Germline CDR1 reads SQVTM; CDR2 reads ANQGSEA. Here the CDR3 reads CSVLTGVGDTQYF. DNA of the CDR3: TGCAGCGTTCTGACAGGAGTCGGAGATACGCAGTATTTT.

This clonotype occurred many times. This sequence joins TRBV5-1 and TRBJ2-5; D call uncertain. There are 16 residues in the CDR3. The ends were cut back, 0 bases at V and 4 bases at J, with 16 bases in the middle. The germline V gene has CDR1 SGHRS and CDR2 YFSETQ. DNA for the CDR3: TGCGCCAGCAGCTTGGGCGTCTCCCTCGGGCCAGAGACCCAGTACTTC. This codes for CASSLGVSLGPETQYF.

This clonotype was seen ten or more times. The V gene is TRBV28, the J gene TRBJ1-2; D ambiguous. CDR1 and CDR2 (germline): MDHEN, SYDVKM. V was shortened by 3 bases and J by 2 bases, with 7 bases between the two germline ends. This CDR3 contains 13 residues. Here the CDR3 DNA reads TGTGCCAGCAGTTTGGGGTCAAACTATGGCTACACCTTC. This gives the protein CASSLGSNYGYTF.

At least ten counts were recorded for this clonotype. The chain couples TRBV28 to TRBJ2-1; 10 positions agree with TRBD2. Germline V gene sequence: CDR1 MDHEN, CDR2 SYDVKM. This CDR3 region has 15 residues. V shed 1 base and J 6 bases; nucleotides not matched to a gene: 3. In nucleotides, the CDR3 is TGTGCCAGCAGTTTATCGGCTAGCGGGAGCAATGAGCAGTTCTTC. Its protein product is CASSLSASGSNEQFF. The full variable domain, with the rest looked up from reference TRBV28 and TRBJ2-1, is DVKVTQSSRYLVKRTGEKVFLECVQDMDHENMFWYRQDPGLGLRLIYFSYDVKMKEKGDIPEGYSVSREKKERFSLILESASTNQTSMYLCASSLSASGSNEQFFGPGTRLTVL.

This chain uses TRBV10-3 with TRBJ2-1; TRBD2 matches 11 bases. The V gene's germline CDR1 is ENHRY and CDR2 SYGVKD. The CDR3 sequence is 15 residues long. J was trimmed by 7 bases and V by 6 bases; bases with no gene match: 8. In nucleotides, the CDR3 is TGTGCCATCAGCGAGGGGACTAGCGGAGTAAATGAGCAGTTCTTC. This codes for CAISEGTSGVNEQFF.

This clonotype was found a few times. The CDR3 DNA reads as TGTGCCAGCAGTTATGGACAGGTCAACAATGAGCAGTTCTTC. Residues: CASSYGQVNNEQFF. The V and J genes are TRBV6-5 and TRBJ2-1, with 7 bases that match TRBD1. V lost 3 bases to trimming and J lost 5 bases; unmatched junction nucleotides: 4. Germline CDR1 MNHEY, CDR2 SVGAGI. This CDR3 spans 14 amino acids.

This clonotype was seen repeatedly, ten times or more. CDR3 region: CASSWSGKNTEAFF. CDR3 in DNA: TGCGCCAGCAGCTGGTCAGGGAAGAACACTGAAGCTTTCTTT. The V gene is TRBV5-1, the J gene TRBJ1-1; TRBD1 is a possible D gene (5 bases). The V end lost 3 bases, the J end lost 1 base, and 10 bases lay between the germline ends. Germline V lookup: CDR1 SGHRS, CDR2 YFSETQ. This CDR3 is built from 14 residues.

V usage is TRBV7-3 and J usage is TRBJ2-1, with TRBD2 matching 10 bases. Germline V gene data show CDR1 as SGHTA and CDR2 as FQGTGA. V lost 8 bases, J lost 3 bases, and 7 bases stayed unmatched. The CDR3 runs 15 residues. The CDR3 coding sequence is TGTGCCAGCGGGCTAGCGGGAGTAATCTACAATGAGCAGTTCTTC. Its protein is CASGLAGVIYNEQFF.

This clonotype was detected ten times or more. The chain joins TRBV7-2 to TRBJ2-5; TRBD2 agrees at 8 bases. The CDR3 contains 16 residues. With V trimmed by 5 bases and J by 1 base, 9 bases remained unmatched. CDR1 is SGHTA and CDR2 is FQGNSA in the germline V gene. The CDR3 DNA reads TGTGCCAGCAGCCCCCATAGCGGGATCTCCCAAGAGACCCAGTACTTC. This codes for CASSPHSGISQETQYF.

This sequence joins TRBV20-1 and TRBJ2-1; TRBD2 matches 8 bases. Germline CDR1 DFQATT, CDR2 SNEGSKA (reference sequence). V lost 7 bases and J lost 8; bases outside the gene matches: 4. The CDR3 is 11 amino acids. Written as DNA, the CDR3 is TGCAGTGTAGCGGGACGGGATGAGCAGTTCTTC. Amino acid sequence: CSVAGRDEQFF.

This clonotype has just a few counts. The CDR3 loop reads CAISVGREQFF. In DNA, the CDR3 is TGTGCCATCAGTGTGGGTCGCGAGCAGTTCTTC. The chain combines TRBV10-3 with TRBJ2-1; unclear D gene. This CDR3 has 11 amino acids. Trimming took off 4 bases at V and 10 bases at J, with 8 bases between the two ends. From germline, CDR1 is ENHRY and CDR2 SYGVKD.

This clonotype was counted at least ten times. V usage is TRBV20-1 and J usage is TRBJ2-7; either TRBD1 or TRBD2 may fit D (6 bases each). Trimming took off 1 base at V and 6 bases at J, with 10 bases between the two ends. The germline gives CDR1 DFQATT, CDR2 SNEGSKA (reference sequence). The CDR3 spans 12 residues. CDR3 nucleotide sequence: TGCAGTGCTAGAGGGGGGGACACCGAGCAGTACTTC. This translates into CSARGGDTEQYF.